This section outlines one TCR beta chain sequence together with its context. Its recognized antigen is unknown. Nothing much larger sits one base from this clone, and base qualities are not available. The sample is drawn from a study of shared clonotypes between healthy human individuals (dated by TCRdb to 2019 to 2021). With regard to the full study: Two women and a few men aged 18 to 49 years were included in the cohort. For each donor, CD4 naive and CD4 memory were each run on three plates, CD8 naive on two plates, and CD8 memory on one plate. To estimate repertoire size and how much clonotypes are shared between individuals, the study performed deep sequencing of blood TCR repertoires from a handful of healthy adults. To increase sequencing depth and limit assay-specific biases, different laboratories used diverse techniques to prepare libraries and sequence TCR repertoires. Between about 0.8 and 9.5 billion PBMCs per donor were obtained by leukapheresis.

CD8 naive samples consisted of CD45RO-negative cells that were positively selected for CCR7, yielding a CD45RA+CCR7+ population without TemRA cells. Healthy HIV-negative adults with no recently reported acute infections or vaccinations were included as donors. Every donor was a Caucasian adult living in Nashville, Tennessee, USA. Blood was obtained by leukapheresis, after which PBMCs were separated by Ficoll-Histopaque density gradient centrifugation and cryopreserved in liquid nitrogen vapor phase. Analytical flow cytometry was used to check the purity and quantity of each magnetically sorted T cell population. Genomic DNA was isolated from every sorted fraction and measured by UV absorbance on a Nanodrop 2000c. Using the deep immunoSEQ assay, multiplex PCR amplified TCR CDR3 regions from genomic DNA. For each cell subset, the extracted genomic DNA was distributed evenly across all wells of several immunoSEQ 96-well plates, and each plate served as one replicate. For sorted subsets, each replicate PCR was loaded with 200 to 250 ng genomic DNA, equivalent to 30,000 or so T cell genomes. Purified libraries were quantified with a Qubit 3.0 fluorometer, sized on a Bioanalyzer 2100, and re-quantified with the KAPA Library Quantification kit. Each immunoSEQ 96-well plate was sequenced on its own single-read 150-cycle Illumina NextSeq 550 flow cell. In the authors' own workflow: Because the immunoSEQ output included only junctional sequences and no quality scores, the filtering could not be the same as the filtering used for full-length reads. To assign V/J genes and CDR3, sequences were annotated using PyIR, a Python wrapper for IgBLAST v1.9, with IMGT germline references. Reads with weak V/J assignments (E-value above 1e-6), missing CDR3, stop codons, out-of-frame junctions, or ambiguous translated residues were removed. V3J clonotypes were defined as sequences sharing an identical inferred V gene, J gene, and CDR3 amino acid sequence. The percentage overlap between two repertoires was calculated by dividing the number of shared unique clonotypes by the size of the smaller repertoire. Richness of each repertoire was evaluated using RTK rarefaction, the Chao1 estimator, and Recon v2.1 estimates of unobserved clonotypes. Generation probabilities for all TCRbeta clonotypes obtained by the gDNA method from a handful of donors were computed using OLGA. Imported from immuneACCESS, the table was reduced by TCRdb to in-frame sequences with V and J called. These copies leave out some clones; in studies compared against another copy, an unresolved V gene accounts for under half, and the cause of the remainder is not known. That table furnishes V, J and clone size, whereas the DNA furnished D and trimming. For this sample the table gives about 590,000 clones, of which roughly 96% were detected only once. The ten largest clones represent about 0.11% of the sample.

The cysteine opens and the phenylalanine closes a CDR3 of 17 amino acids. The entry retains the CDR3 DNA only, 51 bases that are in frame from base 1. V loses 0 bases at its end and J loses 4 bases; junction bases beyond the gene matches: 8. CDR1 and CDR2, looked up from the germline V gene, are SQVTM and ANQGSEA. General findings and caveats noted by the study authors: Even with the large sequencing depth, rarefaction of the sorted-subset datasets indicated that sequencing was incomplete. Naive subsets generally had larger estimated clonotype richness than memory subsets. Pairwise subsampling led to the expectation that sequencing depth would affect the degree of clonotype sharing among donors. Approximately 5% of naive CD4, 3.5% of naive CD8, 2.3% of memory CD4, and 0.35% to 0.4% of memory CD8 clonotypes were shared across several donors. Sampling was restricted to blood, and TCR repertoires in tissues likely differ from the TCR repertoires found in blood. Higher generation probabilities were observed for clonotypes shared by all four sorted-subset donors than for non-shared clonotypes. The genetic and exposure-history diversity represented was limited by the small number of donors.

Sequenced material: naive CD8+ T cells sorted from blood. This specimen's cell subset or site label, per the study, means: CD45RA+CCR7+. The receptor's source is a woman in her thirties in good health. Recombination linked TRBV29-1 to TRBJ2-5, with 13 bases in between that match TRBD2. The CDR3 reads CSVEDGGTSGIGETQYF. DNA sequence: TGCAGCGTTGAAGATGGGGGGACTAGCGGGATCGGAGAGACCCAGTACTTC.